The source of this T cell receptor beta chain is a study of T cell changes during pregnancy in multiple sclerosis. The CDR3 consists of 16 residues. V shed 0 bases and J shed 0 bases, with 11 bases lying between them. CDR1 is LGHNA and CDR2 is YSLEER in the germline V gene. This table comes from immunoSEQ multiplex PCR, and its TCRdb copy is limited to in-frame clones, with some not included. The profile shows about 53,000 clones, 90% of them singletons. Sequenced material: CD8+ T cells from peripheral blood mononuclear cells, taken before pregnancy. The receptor's source is a female donor with multiple sclerosis, enrolled in a pregnancy study. The chain combines TRBV4-3 with TRBJ1-1; D unclear. The CDR3 region is CASSQDFGVLNTEAFF. The CDR3 DNA reads TGCGCCAGCAGCCAAGATTTTGGAGTGCTGAACACTGAAGCTTTCTTT.